This TCR beta chain was recovered during a study of post-analysis software for immune sequencing data. General study results and limits: Compared with controls, patients had more of about 5 TRBV segments, including TRBV5-6, TRBV5-1 and TRBV20-1.

Unique molecular identifiers featured in each of the TCR beta cDNA libraries. TCRdb called the PCR reads again in MiXCR, with one record for every CDR3 protein. The table includes hundreds of thousands of distinct CDR3 sequences, 55% to 60% detected once. Points on this clonotype: What it recognizes is unknown.

CDR1 is SQVTM, CDR2 ANQGSEA, per germline. The CDR3 loop spans 13 amino acids. V gave up 6 bases and J gave up 8 bases; unmatched junction bases: 7. The origin of this receptor is a girl aged 2 to 9 with multiple sclerosis. J is TRBJ1-4 and V is TRBV29-1; 9 positions agree with TRBD1. Sequencing was performed on blood. The CDR3 region has the DNA TGCAGCGTGGGGGACAGGGTCGGAGAAAAACTGTTTTTT. This sequence encodes CSVGDRVGEKLFF.